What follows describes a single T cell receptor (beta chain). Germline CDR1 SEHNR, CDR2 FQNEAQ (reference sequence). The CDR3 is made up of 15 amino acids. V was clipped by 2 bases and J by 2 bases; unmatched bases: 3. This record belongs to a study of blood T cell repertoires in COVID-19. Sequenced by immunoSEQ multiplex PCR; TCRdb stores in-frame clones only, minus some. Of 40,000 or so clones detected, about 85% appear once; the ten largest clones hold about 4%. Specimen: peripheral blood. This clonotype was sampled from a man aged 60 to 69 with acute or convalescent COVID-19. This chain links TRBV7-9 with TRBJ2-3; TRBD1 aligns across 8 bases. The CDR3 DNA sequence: TGTGCCAGCAGCTTATGGCAGGGGGCCACAGATACGCAGTATTTT. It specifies CASSLWQGATDTQYF.